The 23 T cell receptor beta chains below come from one sample, sequenced in a study of T cell clonality in common variable immunodeficiency. Findings and limits, study-wide: In common variable immunodeficiency, TCR beta chains reportedly carried fewer deletions and N-nucleotide insertions.

These receptors have no known antigen. The table came from immunoSEQ multiplex PCR; TCRdb's copy has only in-frame clones and leaves some out. In total the sample includes some 42,000 clones, none of them seen once. The source material was peripheral blood mononuclear cells. The receptors derive from a human donor with common variable immunodeficiency.

With respect to this clone: The CDR3 goes on 3 residues after the read ends, and that part is filled in from the germline J gene. The gene calls are TRBV7-3 and TRBJ2-7; 8 nucleotides agree with TRBD1. V was clipped by 5 bases and J by 2 bases; unmatched bases: 5. The CDR3 is 14 amino acids. The germline V gene has CDR1 SGHTA and CDR2 FQGTGA. The sequenced CDR3 bases are TGTGCCAGCAGCCCGGGGACAGGACCCTACGAG. This translates into CASSPGTGPYE. The complete CDR3 sequence is CASSPGTGPYEQYF.

Worth noting for this clone: The CDR3 end lies 3 residues beyond the end of the read and is filled in from the germline J gene. This chain connects TRBV7-9 to TRBJ2-7, with TRBD2 as a possible D gene (6 bases). This CDR3 has 15 amino acids. Trimming shortened V by 0 bases and J by 3 bases, and 12 bases separated the two germline ends. Germline V gene lookup returns CDR1 SEHNR and CDR2 FQNEAQ (reference sequence). Incomplete CDR3 DNA: TGTGCCAGCAGCTTAGCGGGGGGTCCGAACTACGAG. Its protein product is CASSLAGGPNYE. The entire CDR3 reads CASSLAGGPNYEQYF.

This clone has a handful of counts. The read ends 3 residues shy of where the CDR3 ends; the end is completed using the germline J gene. The rearrangement links TRBV7-6 to TRBJ1-2, with D possibly being TRBD1 (5 bases). In germline, CDR1 is SGHVS, CDR2 FNYEAQ. The length of the CDR3 is 14 residues. The V end lost 1 base, the J end lost 4 bases, and 10 bases lay between the germline ends. CDR3 DNA (partial): TGTGCCAGCAGCTTAGGGGGGGACGGCTATGGC. Its protein product is CASSLGGDGYG. In full, the CDR3 is CASSLGGDGYGYTF.

This clone has a count of ten or more. CDR3 residues: CSAREGAGLGGTGELFF. The DNA read from the CDR3 is TGCAGTGCTAGAGAGGGTGCTGGACTAGGCGGCACCGGGGAG. This chain connects TRBV20-1 to TRBJ2-2, with 7 bases lining up with TRBD2. The read finishes 3 residues shy of the CDR3 end, and the germline J gene is used to complete it. CDR1 and CDR2 from the germline V gene are DFQATT and SNEGSKA (reference sequence). J gave up 4 bases and V 0 bases, and 11 bases lay outside the gene matches. The CDR3 consists of 17 residues.

In its sample, this clone was seen many times. The observed sequence ends 3 residues before the CDR3 terminus, with the missing tail filled in from the germline J gene. The chain uses TRBV2 and TRBJ1-2; tentatively, D is TRBD1 (5 bases). The CDR3 extends over 13 amino acids. Germline V gene lookup returns CDR1 SNHLY and CDR2 FYNNEI. The CDR3 spells CASSFQGYSGYTF. CDR3 DNA, as far as it was read: TGTGCCAGCAGTTTCCAGGGTTACTCAGGC.

This clone was seen repeatedly, ten times or more. The sequenced part of the CDR3 DNA is TGTGCCAGCAGCTTGTGGGGCGGTGGTGAAAAA. Its translation is CASSLWGGGEK. The CDR3 reads in full as CASSLWGGGEKLFF. This chain uses TRBV5-6 with TRBJ1-4, with D possibly TRBD1 on 5 matching bases. The read ends 3 residues before the CDR3 terminus; that terminus is restored from the germline J gene. Per the germline V gene, CDR1 is SGHDT and CDR2 is YYEEEE. This CDR3 comprises 14 residues. Between the trimmed V and J ends, which lost 1 base and 7 bases, there was a span of 11 bases.

Turning to this clone: The read finishes 3 residues shy of the CDR3 end, and the germline J gene is used to complete it. The chain links TRBV20-1 to TRBJ1-3, with D uncertain. Deletions cut 2 bases from V and 0 bases from J, with 5 bases between. Per the germline V gene, CDR1 is DFQATT and CDR2 is SNEGSKA (reference sequence). The CDR3 spans 13 residues. The CDR3 DNA, read in part, is TGCAGTGCTAGACCCGTCTCTGGAAACACC. It codes for CSARPVSGNT. The full CDR3 reads CSARPVSGNTIYF.

In the case of this clone: The CDR3 end falls 3 residues outside the read, so it is completed with the germline J gene. This rearrangement joins TRBV4-2 to TRBJ2-7, with D perhaps TRBD1 (7 bases). V gave up 0 bases and J gave up 2 bases, with 17 bases separating them. This CDR3 has 17 amino acids. CDR1 is LGHNA and CDR2 is YNFKEQ in the germline V gene. Incomplete CDR3 DNA: TGTGCCAGCAGCCAAGAAATTGGGCCCAGGGGGGCCTACGAG. It yields the protein CASSQEIGPRGAYE. The CDR3 in its entirety is CASSQEIGPRGAYEQYF.

For this clone: Read coverage stops 3 residues before the CDR3 terminus; the germline J gene supplies the remainder. The chain joins TRBV5-1 to TRBJ2-7, with 14 bases aligning to TRBD2. J lost 6 bases, V lost 3 bases, and 8 bases had no gene match. From germline, CDR1 is SGHRS and CDR2 YFSETQ. The CDR3 is 16 amino acids. This chain's CDR3 is CASSSGLAGERGEQYF. The CDR3 bases that were read are TGCGCCAGCAGCTCGGGACTAGCGGGAGAGAGGGGCGAG. Filled out from reference TRBV5-1 and TRBJ2-7, the complete variable domain reads KAGVTQTPRYLIKTRGQQVTLSCSPISGHRSVSWYQQTPGQGLQFLFEYFSETQRNKGNFPGRFSGRQFSNSRSEMNVSTLELGDSALYLCASSSGLAGERGEQYFGPGTRLTVT.

The sample holds many counts of this clone. The sequenced part of the CDR3 DNA is TGTGCCAGCAGTGTTTCAGGGCCCACCGGGGAG. Its translation is CASSVSGPTGE. The CDR3 as a whole reads CASSVSGPTGELFF. This chain links TRBV6-4 with TRBJ2-2; D is possibly TRBD1 (5 bases). Read coverage stops 3 residues before the CDR3 terminus; the germline J gene supplies the remainder. This CDR3 region has 14 residues. Germline loops: CDR1 MRHNA, CDR2 SNTAGT. Trimming removed 4 bases at V and 4 bases at J, with 10 bases between.

A word on this clone: The observed sequence ends 3 residues before the CDR3 terminus, with the missing tail filled in from the germline J gene. V usage is TRBV18 and J usage is TRBJ1-6; tentatively, D is TRBD1 (5 bases). The CDR3 spans 15 residues. The V end was cut by 0 bases, the J end by 7 bases, with 10 bases between. Germline loops: CDR1 KGHSH, CDR2 LQKENI. The CDR3 bases that were read are TGTGCCAGCTCACCACCGGGGGGTTCCAATTCACCC. Protein: CASSPPGGSNSP. From start to end, the CDR3 is CASSPPGGSNSPLHF.

In this sample, this clone turned up many times. The read halts 3 residues ahead of the CDR3 end, with the missing end drawn from the germline J gene. The chain has TRBV5-1 and TRBJ1-2; 9 bases are shared with TRBD1. CDR1 and CDR2 (germline): SGHRS, YFSETQ. The CDR3 has 17 residues. The ends lost 3 bases at V and 2 bases at J; junction bases unmatched: 11. Partial CDR3 DNA: TGCGCCAGCAGCTCGACCGGGACAGGGACAAACAACTATGGC. It encodes CASSSTGTGTNNYG. The complete CDR3 reads CASSSTGTGTNNYGYTF.

This clone was seen at least ten times. The read comes to an end 3 residues before the CDR3 does, leaving the germline J gene to fill in the end. The chain carries TRBV29-1 and TRBJ1-3; TRBD1 matches 7 bases. The CDR3 spans 14 residues. Germline lookup yields CDR1 SQVTM and CDR2 ANQGSEA. V was clipped by 3 bases and J by 4 bases; unmatched bases: 6. The CDR3 DNA, read in part, is TGCAGCGTTGATGCAGGGGGAACGGGAAACACC. Protein product: CSVDAGGTGNT. The complete CDR3 sequence is CSVDAGGTGNTIYF.

On this clone itself: Coverage ceases 3 residues before the CDR3 finishes, and the germline J gene fills in the end. V gene TRBV6-1 combines with J gene TRBJ1-5, with D perhaps TRBD1 (5 bases). The CDR3 is made up of 15 amino acids. The germline V and J ends were trimmed by 2 bases and 8 bases, with 16 bases remaining between them. Germline values: CDR1 MNHNS, CDR2 SASEGT. The CDR3 DNA, read in part, is TGTGCCAGCAGTGAATGGGGGGATAGCAAGAAGCCC. Protein: CASSEWGDSKKP. The entire CDR3 protein reads CASSEWGDSKKPQHF.

This clone was seen many times. The CDR3 is cut off 3 residues early in the read; its end comes from the germline J gene. The chain has TRBV7-3 and TRBJ2-7; D is ambiguous. CDR1 is SGHTA and CDR2 is FQGTGA in the germline V gene. The V end lost 2 bases, the J end lost 4 bases, and 9 bases lay between the germline ends. The CDR3 contains 13 residues. CDR3 DNA, as far as it was read: TGTGCCAGCAGCTTAGGGCCCGAGTACGAG. It yields the protein CASSLGPEYE. The full CDR3 sequence reads CASSLGPEYEQYF.

This clone was detected many times. This CDR3 reads CASSIGQGYYEQYF. The sequenced part of the CDR3 DNA is TGTGCCAGCAGCATAGGACAGGGTTACTACGAG. The chain couples TRBV5-5 to TRBJ2-7; 8 bases agree with TRBD1. The missing CDR3 end, 3 residues past where the read stops, is filled in from the germline J gene. Germline V lookup: CDR1 SGHKS, CDR2 YYEKEE (reference sequence). Trimming took 4 bases from V and 3 from J; bases not matched to a gene: 6. This CDR3 spans 14 amino acids.

Many counts were recorded for this clone. The sequenced fragment ends 3 residues before the CDR3 boundary, so the rest is inferred from the germline J gene. The chain recombines TRBV20-1 with TRBJ1-2; D is perhaps TRBD1 (6 bases). The CDR3 is made up of 13 amino acids. Germline V gene lookup returns CDR1 DFQATT and CDR2 SNEGSKA (reference sequence). The V and J ends lost 0 bases and 7 bases respectively, with 12 bases between them. The CDR3 reads CSAREGALRGYTF. The CDR3 DNA, read in part, is TGCAGTGCTAGAGAGGGGGCCCTCCGTGGC.

This clone has a handful of counts. The read falls 3 residues short of the CDR3 end, and the missing part is taken from the germline J gene. The chain has TRBV30 and TRBJ2-3, with 10 bases aligning to TRBD1. V lost 4 bases and J lost 2; bases outside the gene matches: 6. Germline CDR1 and CDR2: GTSNPN and SVGIG (reference sequence). This CDR3 has 15 residues. The CDR3 region is CAWIGQGVVTDTQYF. The DNA read from the CDR3 is TGTGCCTGGATTGGACAGGGGGTGGTCACAGATACG.

In the case of this clone: The missing CDR3 end, 3 residues past where the read stops, is filled in from the germline J gene. The gene calls are TRBV7-9 and TRBJ1-5, with TRBD1 identical over 8 bases. The junction had 6 bases not matched to a gene; V was cut back by 4 bases and J by 7 bases. The CDR3 sequence is 14 residues long. Germline CDR1 SEHNR, CDR2 FQNEAQ (reference sequence). CDR3 bases read: TGTGCCAGCAGCTCAGGACAGGGTTGGCAGCCC. Protein product: CASSSGQGWQP. The whole CDR3 protein is CASSSGQGWQPQHF.

This clone occurred a few times. The read ends 3 residues early relative to the CDR3; the germline J gene fills the gap. The rearrangement joins TRBV6-2 or TRBV6-3 to TRBJ2-7; no firm D call. CDR1 and CDR2 from the germline V gene are MNHEY and SVGEGT. V shed 10 bases and J shed 3 bases, with 10 bases lying between them. The CDR3 is made up of 11 amino acids. CDR3 sequence: CATTYSYEQYF. The part of the CDR3 DNA that was read is TGTGCCACCACGTATAGCTACGAG.

This clone was seen a few times. The CDR3 goes on 3 residues after the read ends, and that part is filled in from the germline J gene. The chain employs TRBV5-5 and TRBJ2-1, with 8 bases matching TRBD1. The germline V gene has CDR1 SGHKS and CDR2 YYEKEE (reference sequence). The CDR3 contains 13 residues. The trim removed 7 bases at V and 9 bases at J, leaving 9 bases unmatched. The CDR3 DNA, read in part, is TGTGCCAGCGGCGAGACAGGGGAATCTGAG. Amino acid sequence: CASGETGESE. The entire CDR3 protein reads CASGETGESEQFF.

This clone showed up just a few times. The CDR3 end is not reached by the read, which stops 3 residues before it; the germline J gene fills it in. The chain couples TRBV18 to TRBJ1-2; 9 nucleotides align to TRBD1. The CDR3 loop spans 16 amino acids. CDR1 KGHSH and CDR2 LQKENI come from the germline V gene. The V and J ends lost 8 bases and 0 bases, in that order; junction bases with no gene match: 10. The part of the CDR3 DNA that was read is TGTGCCAGCCTCCGGGGACAGGGATATTCTAACTATGGC. It is translated as CASLRGQGYSNYG. The CDR3 as a whole reads CASLRGQGYSNYGYTF.

The sample holds a few counts of this clone. The CDR3 end is not reached by the read, which stops 3 residues before it; the germline J gene fills it in. The genes are TRBV7-2 and TRBJ2-3; no clear D. Germline V gene lookup returns CDR1 SGHTA and CDR2 FQGNSA. Trimming removed 5 bases from V and 0 bases from J, with 9 bases in between. The CDR3 is 14 residues long. The DNA read from the CDR3 is TGTGCCAGCAGCCCCGGTTCTAGCACAGATACG. Its protein is CASSPGSSTDT. The CDR3, in full, reads CASSPGSSTDTQYF.